Following are 25 T cell receptor beta chains from one sample sequenced in a study of blood T cell repertoires in COVID-19. Generated by immunoSEQ multiplex PCR, the TCRdb table keeps only in-frame clones and is missing some. This table has under 150,000 clones, over 75% appearing once. Sequenced: peripheral blood. The receptors stem from a man aged 50-60 years with acute or convalescent COVID-19.

V is TRBV28 and J is TRBJ1-2, with D possibly matching TRBD1 (5 bases). Germline CDR1 MDHEN, CDR2 SYDVKM. V lost 7 bases, J lost 5 bases, and 26 bases lay in between. The CDR3 loop spans 17 amino acids. CDR3 amino acids: CASKNTGTLGDWYGYTF. The CDR3 region has the DNA TGTGCCAGCAAGAATACCGGGACTCTAGGGGATTGGTATGGCTACACCTTC.

The chain links TRBV9 to TRBJ1-2; maybe TRBD1 (6 bases). CDR1 SGDLS and CDR2 YYNGEE come from the germline V gene. The CDR3 totals 16 residues. The V end lost 2 bases, the J end lost 1 base, and 15 bases lay between the germline ends. The CDR3 here is CASSVGGQQGNYGYTF. The CDR3 nucleotides read TGTGCCAGCAGCGTTGGGGGACAACAGGGTAACTATGGCTACACCTTC.

The chain combines TRBV5-6 with TRBJ1-1; D call uncertain. CDR3 length equals 16 residues. Germline lookup yields CDR1 SGHDT and CDR2 YYEEEE. V was trimmed by 4 bases and J by 0 bases, leaving 16 bases between them. As DNA, the CDR3 is TGTGCCAGCAGCAGACGCTCCGAGAGGCTGAACACTGAAGCTTTCTTT. Translating it yields CASSRRSERLNTEAFF.

The sample holds a few counts of this clone. This chain joins TRBV2 and TRBJ2-1, with TRBD2 matching 9 bases. The J segment lost 1 base and the V segment lost 6 bases, leaving 4 bases of the junction unmatched. Germline assignment: CDR1 SNHLY and CDR2 FYNNEI. The CDR3 totals 15 residues. The CDR3 DNA follows: TGTGCCAGCAGCTACCTAGCGGGGTCCTACAATGAGCAGTTCTTC. Translation: CASSYLAGSYNEQFF.

The rearrangement links TRBV29-1 to TRBJ2-7; possibly TRBD2 for D (7 bases). The CDR3 length is 14 residues. CDR1 and CDR2 (germline): SQVTM, ANQGSEA. The ends were cut back, 7 bases at V and 2 bases at J, with 18 bases in the middle. The DNA of the CDR3 is TGCAGCGGAGCTAGGGGGGGACACACCTACGAGCAGTACTTC. It yields the protein CSGARGGHTYEQYF.

This clone rates as medium-sized. V is TRBV5-1 and J is TRBJ2-7, with a weak D call TRBD2 (5 bases). Germline V gene sequence: CDR1 SGHRS, CDR2 YFSETQ. Trimming took 4 bases from V and 0 from J, leaving 14 bases between them. The length of the CDR3 is 15 residues. CDR3 region: CASSLTMGDSYEQYF. In nucleotides, the CDR3 is TGCGCCAGCAGCCTGACTATGGGCGACTCCTACGAGCAGTACTTC.

The chain employs TRBV4-2 and TRBJ2-3; TRBD2 agrees at 11 bases. CDR3 size: 17 residues. Per germline, CDR1 LGHNA and CDR2 YNFKEQ. V was clipped by 4 bases and J by 0 bases; unmatched bases: 6. The CDR3 DNA reads TGTGCCAGCAGCCTGACTAGCGGGACGACTAGCACAGATACGCAGTATTTT. It encodes CASSLTSGTTSTDTQYF.

The chain links TRBV19 to TRBJ1-2; TRBD1 matches at 7 bases. From germline, CDR1 is LNHDA and CDR2 SQIVND (reference sequence). The CDR3 consists of 16 residues. V gave up 8 bases and J gave up 4 bases; unmatched junction bases: 16. For the CDR3, the DNA is TGTGCCAGTTATTTCCCTGGCGACAGGGCATTCTATGGCTACACCTTC. Translated, it gives CASYFPGDRAFYGYTF.

This chain uses TRBV7-9 with TRBJ2-3; TRBD1 matches at 8 bases. The CDR3 spans 14 residues. Germline CDR1 and CDR2: SEHNR and FQNEAQ (reference sequence). The V gene end was trimmed by 4 bases and the J gene end by 8 bases; junction bases not matched to a gene: 8. CDR3 coding DNA: TGTGCCAGCAGCTCTGTACAGGGGGTGCGTACGCAGTATTTT. Residues: CASSSVQGVRTQYF.

The CDR3, as DNA: TGTGCCAGCAGCTTAGATCAGGCGAGCACAGATACGCAGTATTTT. This encodes CASSLDQASTDTQYF. The rearrangement links TRBV7-9 to TRBJ2-3; D is undetermined. CDR1 SEHNR and CDR2 FQNEAQ come from the germline V gene (reference sequence). This CDR3 is built from 15 residues. V dropped 1 base and J dropped 0 bases, with 8 bases sitting between them.

The chain employs TRBV10-3 and TRBJ2-1; 10 nucleotides agree with TRBD2. Germline V gene lookup returns CDR1 ENHRY and CDR2 SYGVKD. With V trimmed by 10 bases and J by 8 bases, 11 bases remained unmatched. The CDR3 consists of 14 residues. Here the CDR3 reads CASTELAGEYEQFF. Written as DNA, the CDR3 is TGTGCCAGTACCGAGCTAGCGGGGGAGTATGAGCAGTTCTTC.

The rearrangement links TRBV24-1 to TRBJ2-2, with 8 bases lining up with TRBD1. Germline assignment: CDR1 KGHDR and CDR2 SFDVKD. CDR3 length: 18 amino acids. With V trimmed by 2 bases and J by 6 bases, 13 bases remained unmatched. The DNA for the CDR3 is TGTGCCACCAGTGATTCGGCCCGACAGGGGACGGCGCCCGGGGAGCTGTTTTTT. This translates into CATSDSARQGTAPGELFF.

J is TRBJ1-2 and V is TRBV6-5, with 7 bases identical to TRBD1. The CDR3 runs 15 residues. The germline V gene has CDR1 MNHEY and CDR2 SVGAGI. After removal of 5 bases from V and 4 bases from J, the junction contained 10 bases not matched to a gene. The CDR3 spells CASSPGQAGGYGYTF. Written as DNA, the CDR3 is TGTGCCAGCAGTCCCGGACAGGCCGGGGGCTATGGCTACACCTTC.

The rearrangement uses TRBV29-1 and TRBJ2-1, with 9 bases fitting TRBD1. Germline trimming cut 6 bases from V and 4 bases from J; bases unmatched to any gene: 1. This CDR3 spans 12 amino acids. CDR1 and CDR2 (germline): SQVTM, ANQGSEA. CDR3 DNA: TGCAGCGTCGGGACAGGGTACAATGAGCAGTTCTTC. Its translation is CSVGTGYNEQFF.

The rearrangement links TRBV4-1 to TRBJ1-4; a possible D gene is TRBD1 (5 bases). The CDR3 totals 16 residues. The germline V and J ends were trimmed by 1 base and 3 bases, with 12 bases remaining between them. The germline CDR1 and CDR2 sequences are MGHRA and YSYEKL. DNA for the CDR3: TGCGCCAGCAGCCAAGGCCGAGCAGGGCCTAATGAAAAACTGTTTTTT. Translation: CASSQGRAGPNEKLFF.

This chain joins TRBV28 and TRBJ1-2; TRBD1 matches at 8 bases. The CDR3 covers 16 residues. The V gene end was trimmed by 8 bases and the J gene end by 8 bases; junction bases not matched to a gene: 19. The V gene's germline CDR1 is MDHEN and CDR2 SYDVKM. This CDR3 reads CASFFDRGRYGDGYTF. The CDR3 nucleotides read TGTGCCAGCTTTTTCGACAGGGGTCGGTACGGCGACGGCTACACCTTC.

DNA for the CDR3: TGTGCCAGCTCACCAAGGCTAGCGGGGGGACCCTACAATGAGCAGTTCTTC. This encodes CASSPRLAGGPYNEQFF. The rearrangement joins TRBV18 to TRBJ2-1; TRBD2 agrees at 11 bases. Looked up from germline, CDR1 is KGHSH and CDR2 is LQKENI. V lost 2 bases to trimming and J lost 2 bases; unmatched junction nucleotides: 5. The CDR3 extends over 17 amino acids.

This clone was counted only a few times. This chain links TRBV4-1 with TRBJ1-2, with 9 bases fitting TRBD1. The CDR3 consists of 14 residues. Unmatched junction bases numbered 2, after V lost 0 bases and J lost 6 bases. From germline, CDR1 is MGHRA and CDR2 YSYEKL. This CDR3 is CASSQDWDRDGYTF. CDR3 nucleotide sequence: TGCGCCAGCAGCCAAGACTGGGACAGGGATGGCTACACCTTC.

The chain uses TRBV5-1 and TRBJ1-2; possible D gene TRBD1, 6 bases. Germline values: CDR1 SGHRS, CDR2 YFSETQ. The CDR3 loop spans 15 amino acids. With 7 bases removed from V and 0 bases from J, the gap between germline ends came to 16 bases. The chain's CDR3 is CASRQVLRANYGYTF. CDR3 nucleotides: TGCGCCAGCCGACAGGTTTTAAGAGCTAACTATGGCTACACCTTC.

The rearrangement links TRBV10-3 to TRBJ2-3; 8 positions agree with TRBD2. CDR3 length equals 14 residues. Germline CDR1 and CDR2: ENHRY and SYGVKD. Trimming cost V 7 bases and J 4 bases; bases outside gene matches: 7. This CDR3 is CAIKAGGLSDTQYF. The CDR3 DNA reads as TGTGCCATCAAGGCGGGGGGTTTGTCAGATACGCAGTATTTT.

This sequence joins TRBV6-6 and TRBJ2-5, with D uncertain. Between the trimmed V and J ends, which lost 2 bases and 2 bases, there was a span of 9 bases. Germline V gene data show CDR1 as MNHNY and CDR2 as SVGAGI (reference sequence). This CDR3 spans 14 amino acids. CDR3: CASSYLALQETQYF. The CDR3 nucleotides read TGTGCCAGCAGTTACCTCGCTCTACAAGAGACCCAGTACTTC.

The chain is built from TRBV19 and TRBJ1-1; D not certain. Germline V gives CDR1 LNHDA, CDR2 SQIVND (reference sequence). This CDR3 has 13 amino acids. V gave up 7 bases and J gave up 2 bases, with 11 bases separating them. This CDR3 reads CASNPGKNTEAFF. The CDR3 DNA follows: TGTGCCAGTAACCCAGGCAAAAACACTGAAGCTTTCTTT.

The V gene is TRBV11-2, the J gene TRBJ1-1; D is possibly TRBD1 (5 bases). V gave up 0 bases and J gave up 9 bases, with 14 bases separating them. The germline V gene encodes CDR1 SGHAT and CDR2 FQNNGV. The CDR3 runs to 14 residues. CDR3 loop: CASSLDGGSVQAFF. The CDR3 DNA reads as TGTGCCAGCAGCTTAGATGGGGGGTCAGTCCAAGCTTTCTTT.

The chain carries TRBV9 and TRBJ1-5; perhaps TRBD1 as D (6 bases). V lost 3 bases, J lost 0 bases, and 16 bases lay in between. The length of the CDR3 is 17 residues. From germline, CDR1 is SGDLS and CDR2 YYNGEE. The CDR3 DNA sequence: TGTGCCAGCAGCGCGGGACACCAGATCACTAGCAATCAGCCCCAGCATTTT. Amino acid sequence: CASSAGHQITSNQPQHF.

The chain combines TRBV28 with TRBJ2-7; 8 positions agree with TRBD1. The CDR3 consists of 13 residues. The junction had 1 base not matched to a gene; V was cut back by 5 bases and J by 1 base. The germline V gene has CDR1 MDHEN and CDR2 SYDVKM. CDR3 amino acids: CASSRQGSYEQYF. The CDR3 DNA reads TGTGCCAGCAGTCGACAGGGGTCCTACGAGCAGTACTTC. The variable domain in full, with the rest retrieved from reference TRBV28 and TRBJ2-7, is DVKVTQSSRYLVKRTGEKVFLECVQDMDHENMFWYRQDPGLGLRLIYFSYDVKMKEKGDIPEGYSVSREKKERFSLILESASTNQTSMYLCASSRQGSYEQYFGPGTRLTVT.